A single sample gave rise to the 30 T cell receptor beta chains below, sequenced in a study of cytomegalovirus exposure and HLA in healthy donors. Both 60 Vbeta primers and 13 Jbeta primers went into the PCR. The assay was immunoSEQ multiplex PCR, and TCRdb's table has in-frame clones only and misses some. Among approximately 120,000 clones listed, around 84% were seen once. Sequences were obtained from PBMCs. These receptors were obtained from a woman aged 40 to 55 in good health and CMV-seronegative.

The chain's CDR3 is CASSQDRFSGRVDEQYF. CDR3 coding DNA: TGTGCCAGCAGCCAAGATCGGTTTAGCGGGAGGGTCGACGAGCAGTACTTC. The rearrangement links TRBV4-2 to TRBJ2-7; 11 nucleotides agree with TRBD2. Germline V gene sequence: CDR1 LGHNA, CDR2 YNFKEQ. The ends lost 0 bases at V and 5 bases at J; junction bases unmatched: 9. The CDR3 extends over 17 amino acids.

This clone was found a few times. The chain joins TRBV10-3 to TRBJ2-7; D possibly corresponds to TRBD1 (5 bases). Germline lookup yields CDR1 ENHRY and CDR2 SYGVKD. V was trimmed by 10 bases and J by 0 bases, leaving 19 bases between them. The length of the CDR3 is 15 residues. The DNA for the CDR3 is TGTGCCACCCTTTCTTCCCAGGGTAACTCCTACGAGCAGTACTTC. Residues: CATLSSQGNSYEQYF.

This chain uses TRBV28 with TRBJ2-7, with D perhaps TRBD1 (6 bases). CDR3 length: 14 amino acids. Germline CDR1 and CDR2: MDHEN and SYDVKM. V was cut by 6 bases and J by 2 bases, with 14 bases left in between. In DNA, the CDR3 is TGTGCCAGCAGCGAGGGGGTTTCCCCCTACGAGCAGTACTTC. Residues: CASSEGVSPYEQYF.

Only one count was recorded for this clone. The chain has TRBV4-3 and TRBJ2-2, with D maybe TRBD1 (6 bases). This CDR3 has 17 residues. Germline CDR1 LGHNA, CDR2 YSLEER. Trimming shortened V by 3 bases and J by 2 bases, and 16 bases separated the two germline ends. CDR3 residues: CASSHLPGQTNTGELFF. The CDR3 DNA sequence: TGCGCCAGCAGCCATCTTCCGGGACAAACTAACACCGGGGAGCTGTTTTTT.

The CDR3 DNA sequence: TGTGCCAGCAGCGTAGACGGGTCTAACACCGGGGAGCTGTTTTTT. Protein: CASSVDGSNTGELFF. The chain carries TRBV9 and TRBJ2-2, with no clear D. Germline V CDR1 and CDR2: SGDLS, YYNGEE. The CDR3 is made up of 15 amino acids. V was pared by 0 bases and J by 2 bases, with 8 bases between.

V is TRBV28 and J is TRBJ2-7; 8 bases fit TRBD1. The CDR3 length is 11 residues. Germline V gene data show CDR1 as MDHEN and CDR2 as SYDVKM. The V gene end was trimmed by 4 bases and the J gene end by 13 bases; junction bases not matched to a gene: 6. The CDR3 region is CASSSYRGIYF. The CDR3 DNA reads TGTGCCAGCAGTTCCTACAGGGGGATATACTTC.

About this clone: This sample includes further DNA sequences coding for the same CDR3. The V gene is TRBV5-6, the J gene TRBJ2-7; 13 bases are a match to TRBD2. The CDR3 totals 15 residues. CDR1 and CDR2 (germline): SGHDT, YYEEEE. J lost 2 bases, V lost 4 bases, and 3 bases had no gene match. CDR3 in amino acids: CASSRLAGGTYEQYF. The CDR3 coding sequence is TGTGCCAGCAGCAGACTAGCGGGGGGAACCTACGAGCAGTACTTC.

A few counts support this clone. The rearrangement links TRBV5-1 to TRBJ1-1; 10 nucleotides agree with TRBD1. Germline values: CDR1 SGHRS, CDR2 YFSETQ. Trimming took 0 bases from V and 4 from J; bases not matched to a gene: 6. The CDR3 has 16 residues. As DNA, the CDR3 is TGCGCCAGCAGCTTGGTGTATAGGACAGGGGGCACTGAAGCTTTCTTT. Encoded protein: CASSLVYRTGGTEAFF.

V usage is TRBV9 and J usage is TRBJ2-1; TRBD1 is a possible D gene (5 bases). The germline V gene encodes CDR1 SGDLS and CDR2 YYNGEE. V was trimmed by 5 bases and J by 6 bases, leaving 12 bases between them. This CDR3 contains 13 residues. CDR3 bases: TGTGCCAGCAGTCAGCATCAGGGCAATGAGCAGTTCTTC. This encodes CASSQHQGNEQFF.

The chain uses TRBV28 and TRBJ1-1, with D maybe TRBD1 (6 bases). Germline loops: CDR1 MDHEN, CDR2 SYDVKM. The CDR3 is 13 amino acids. V lost 3 bases and J 3 bases, leaving 8 bases between the germline ends. CDR3 sequence reads: CASSLTGYTEAFF. In DNA, the CDR3 is TGTGCCAGCAGTTTGACAGGATACACTGAAGCTTTCTTT. The full variable domain, completed using reference TRBV28 and TRBJ1-1, is DVKVTQSSRYLVKRTGEKVFLECVQDMDHENMFWYRQDPGLGLRLIYFSYDVKMKEKGDIPEGYSVSREKKERFSLILESASTNQTSMYLCASSLTGYTEAFFGQGTRLTVV.

The rearrangement uses TRBV5-5 and TRBJ2-3, with D perhaps matching TRBD2 (5 bases). CDR3 length: 13 amino acids. Looked up from germline, CDR1 is SGHKS and CDR2 is YYEKEE (reference sequence). V shed 2 bases and J shed 7 bases, with 11 bases lying between them. CDR3 sequence reads: CASSLWESNTQYF. The CDR3 bases are TGTGCCAGCAGCTTATGGGAGTCAAATACGCAGTATTTT. The whole variable domain, filled in from reference TRBV5-5 and TRBJ2-3, reads DAGVTQSPTHLIKTRGQQVTLRCSPISGHKSVSWYQQVLGQGPQFIFQYYEKEERGRGNFPDRFSARQFPNYSSELNVNALLLGDSALYLCASSLWESNTQYFGPGTRLTVL.

The chain links TRBV11-2 to TRBJ2-7; 15 nucleotides line up with TRBD2. The CDR3 totals 15 residues. Losses at the gene ends were 5 bases for V and 6 bases for J; bases not matched to a gene: 5. Germline lookup yields CDR1 SGHAT and CDR2 FQNNGV. The DNA of the CDR3 is TGTGCCAGCAGCCGAGGGACTAGCGGGGGGACCGAGCAGTACTTC. Translation: CASSRGTSGGTEQYF.

The sample holds one count of this clone. The genes are TRBV27 and TRBJ2-1; TRBD2 agrees at 8 bases. The CDR3 length is 14 residues. Germline V CDR1 and CDR2: MNHEY, SMNVEV (reference sequence). V trimming: 4 bases; J trimming: 3 bases; junction bases outside the gene matches: 2. The CDR3, as DNA: TGTGCCAGCAGTTGGACTAGCAGCTACAATGAGCAGTTCTTC. This sequence encodes CASSWTSSYNEQFF.

In this sample, this clone turned up once. The gene calls are TRBV27 and TRBJ1-5; D call uncertain. V lost 8 bases, J lost 0 bases, and 8 bases lay in between. From germline, CDR1 is MNHEY and CDR2 SMNVEV (reference sequence). This CDR3 has 13 residues. The CDR3 here is CASREGSNQPQHF. The CDR3 region has the DNA TGTGCCAGCCGGGAGGGTAGCAATCAGCCCCAGCATTTT.

Comment on this clone: Its ends do not fully match the called genes, so a read error is possible. This chain uses TRBV7-9 with TRBJ2-5, with 9 bases lining up with TRBD2. The CDR3 runs to 14 residues. Germline-derived CDR1 and CDR2 are SEHNR and FQNEAQ (reference sequence). CDR3 DNA: TGTTCCAGCAGGAGACTAGCGGTACTGGAGACCCAGTACTTC. Translated, it gives CSSRRLAVLETQYF.

The chain joins TRBV4-1 to TRBJ1-5, with no clear D. The V and J ends lost 5 bases and 6 bases respectively, with 8 bases between them. CDR1 and CDR2 (germline): MGHRA, YSYEKL. This CDR3 is built from 12 residues. CDR3 amino acids: CASSKYIQPQHF. DNA of the CDR3: TGCGCCAGCAGCAAGTACATTCAGCCCCAGCATTTT.

J is TRBJ2-1 and V is TRBV19; D not resolved. The V end lost 6 bases, the J end lost 5 bases, and 14 bases lay between the germline ends. Germline lookup yields CDR1 LNHDA and CDR2 SQIVND (reference sequence). This CDR3 has 14 residues. CDR3 region: CASRRRTPHNEQFF. The CDR3, as DNA: TGTGCCAGTAGAAGGAGAACACCCCACAATGAGCAGTTCTTC.

This clone was seen only a few times. The gene calls are TRBV18 and TRBJ2-2; no reliable D call. CDR3 size: 14 residues. The germline CDR1 and CDR2 sequences are KGHSH and LQKENI. The V end lost 6 bases, the J end lost 0 bases, and 8 bases lay between the germline ends. The CDR3 nucleotides read TGTGCCAGCTCCCTTCAGTCGAACACCGGGGAGCTGTTTTTT. It specifies CASSLQSNTGELFF.

This clone showed up just a few times. J is TRBJ2-5 and V is TRBV19; D possibly corresponds to TRBD2 (5 bases). CDR3 length equals 14 residues. Trimming took 1 base from V and 4 from J, leaving 10 bases between them. The germline CDR1 and CDR2 sequences are LNHDA and SQIVND (reference sequence). The CDR3 here is CASSIGQAGETQYF. DNA for the CDR3: TGTGCCAGTAGTATAGGGCAGGCGGGAGAGACCCAGTACTTC.

This clone has more than one count but fewer than ten. The rearrangement joins TRBV27 to TRBJ1-1; D gene unclear. Germline values: CDR1 MNHEY, CDR2 SMNVEV (reference sequence). Trimming shortened V by 0 bases and J by 4 bases, and 12 bases separated the two germline ends. The CDR3 is 15 amino acids. This chain's CDR3 is CASSLSSQTGTEAFF. The CDR3 bases are TGTGCCAGCAGTTTATCGAGTCAGACGGGCACTGAAGCTTTCTTT.

The sample holds a few counts of this clone. This chain uses TRBV19 with TRBJ2-5, with D maybe TRBD1 (6 bases). This CDR3 spans 12 amino acids. The germline V and J ends were trimmed by 7 bases and 4 bases, with 10 bases remaining between them. From germline, CDR1 is LNHDA and CDR2 SQIVND (reference sequence). CDR3 in amino acids: CASILGAETQYF. CDR3 nucleotide sequence: TGTGCCAGTATTCTGGGGGCAGAGACCCAGTACTTC.

This clone occurred once. This chain links TRBV5-8 with TRBJ2-7, with 10 bases fitting TRBD1. Losses at the gene ends were 2 bases for V and 6 bases for J; bases not matched to a gene: 11. Germline assignment: CDR1 SGHTS and CDR2 YDEGEE. The CDR3 contains 16 residues. In DNA, the CDR3 is TGTGCCAGCAGCTTTTTTGGGACAGGGGTTCTTGGCGAGCAGTACTTC. This translates into CASSFFGTGVLGEQYF.

With regard to this clone: This CDR3 is also generated by other DNA sequences in the sample. The rearrangement links TRBV15 to TRBJ2-7; 8 bases are shared with TRBD1. The CDR3 has 14 residues. Unmatched junction bases numbered 1, after V lost 3 bases and J lost 0 bases. Germline loops: CDR1 LNHNV, CDR2 YYDKDF (reference sequence). CDR3 region: CATSRDRDSYEQYF. In DNA, the CDR3 is TGTGCCACCAGCAGGGACAGGGACTCCTACGAGCAGTACTTC.

The chain joins TRBV28 to TRBJ2-7; D is uncertain. With 5 bases removed from V and 1 base from J, the gap between germline ends came to 9 bases. CDR1 is MDHEN, CDR2 SYDVKM, per germline. The CDR3 loop spans 13 amino acids. CDR3 protein: CASSQASSYEQYF. The CDR3 DNA reads TGTGCCAGCAGTCAGGCCTCTTCCTACGAGCAGTACTTC.

The genes are TRBV7-2 and TRBJ2-7; TRBD2 aligns across 15 bases. The CDR3 is 15 residues long. The trim removed 6 bases at V and 6 bases at J, leaving 6 bases unmatched. Germline CDR1 and CDR2: SGHTA and FQGNSA. The CDR3 bases are TGTGCCAGCAGTGGACTAGCGGGAGGGAGGGGCGAGCAGTACTTC. The encoded protein is CASSGLAGGRGEQYF.

The J gene is TRBJ2-7, the V gene TRBV5-1, with D possibly being TRBD2 (6 bases). Trimming pared 4 bases from V and 0 bases from J, leaving 14 bases between. The CDR3 contains 15 residues. Germline V gene sequence: CDR1 SGHRS, CDR2 YFSETQ. This chain's CDR3 is CASSPRLVPSYEQYF. CDR3 in DNA: TGCGCCAGCAGCCCCCGACTAGTCCCCTCCTACGAGCAGTACTTC.

The rearrangement uses TRBV13 and TRBJ1-4, with D hard to call. V was shortened by 8 bases and J by 5 bases, with 15 bases between the two germline ends. The V gene's germline CDR1 is PRHDT and CDR2 FYEKMQ (reference sequence). This CDR3 has 14 amino acids. CDR3: CASGPRRGNEKLFF. The CDR3 DNA is TGTGCCAGCGGGCCGAGGAGAGGGAATGAAAAACTGTTTTTT.

Here the CDR3 reads CASRGQGATGYTF. The CDR3 coding sequence is TGTGCCAGCAGAGGACAGGGGGCAACTGGCTACACCTTC. J is TRBJ1-2 and V is TRBV6-6; TRBD1 matches 11 bases. This CDR3 is 13 amino acids long. From germline, CDR1 is MNHNY and CDR2 SVGAGI (reference sequence). V lost 6 bases, J lost 7 bases, and 4 bases stayed unmatched.

The rearrangement joins TRBV4-2 to TRBJ2-1; 11 bases line up with TRBD2. Germline V lookup: CDR1 LGHNA, CDR2 YNFKEQ. Trimming at V came to 0 bases and at J to 4 bases, leaving 8 bases not matched to a gene. The CDR3 loop spans 18 amino acids. Written as DNA, the CDR3 is TGTGCCAGCAGCCAAGATTCGTCTGGGACTAGCGGTTACAATGAGCAGTTCTTC. Its translation is CASSQDSSGTSGYNEQFF.

The chain couples TRBV29-1 to TRBJ2-5; D is possibly TRBD2 (7 bases). V dropped 5 bases and J dropped 7 bases, with 17 bases sitting between them. The CDR3 spans 13 residues. Germline V gives CDR1 SQVTM, CDR2 ANQGSEA. The chain's CDR3 is CSVSLGGAGTQYF. In DNA form, the CDR3 reads TGCAGCGTTTCACTGGGGGGGGCAGGGACCCAGTACTTC. Together with reference TRBV29-1 and TRBJ2-5, the CDR3 gives the full variable domain: SAVISQKPSRDICQRGTSLTIQCQVDSQVTMMFWYRQQPGQSLTLIATANQGSEATYESGFVIDKFPISRPNLTFSTLTVSNMSPEDSSIYLCSVSLGGAGTQYFGPGTRLLVL.